This T cell receptor beta chain was documented in a study of regulatory T cells in long-lasting Graves disease. Across the study: Over 5 years on antithyroid drugs plus positive TSH receptor antibodies marked Graves' disease as persistent.

Building of the TCR beta libraries involved iRepertoire HTBI primers and Arm-PCR of CDR3 regions. Study processing details: Samples collectively showed fewer than 80 TRBV and more than 11 TRBJ segments. TCRdb reprocessed the multiplex PCR reads via MiXCR and lists one record per CDR3 protein. The authors' filters were not applied to this entry. The top ten hold about 7.8% of the sample, which has 400,000 to 500,000 distinct CDR3 sequences, less than 25% seen once. Germline-derived CDR1 and CDR2 are SGHAT and FQDESV (reference sequence). Trimming removed 3 bases from V and 4 bases from J; junction bases left unmatched: 12. This CDR3 is built from 17 residues. As to time point: persistent/refractory GD, antithyroid drugs over 5 years with positive TRAb. PBMCs provided the RNA from which the TCR library was made. The peripheral blood volume drawn was 7.5 to 10 milliliters, and it was collected into EDTA tubes.

This specimen was peripheral blood mononuclear cells (PBMCs), taken when the disease was refractory, from a patient treated with antithyroid drugs. The chain couples TRBV11-1 to TRBJ2-5, with TRBD2 identical over 9 bases. The receptor was isolated from a female donor with Graves disease. The CDR3 bases are TGTGCCAGCAGCTTGGGGAACCTAGCGGGGACTGGAGAGACCCAGTACTTC. Translated, it gives CASSLGNLAGTGETQYF.